This TCR beta chain was sequenced for a study of shared clonotypes between healthy human individuals. Deep-level running was used for the assay. Each subset's genomic DNA was shared equally among a number of immunoSEQ plates. Measured with immunoSEQ multiplex PCR; TCRdb has only the in-frame clones, and not every one. Seen here are some 2.1 million clones, around 93% observed once, and the top ten hold more than 1.5%. Naive CD8 cells lacked CD45RO and underwent positive selection for CCR7, leaving out terminally differentiated effector memory CD45RA+ cells. Donors comprised only Caucasian adults living in Nashville, Tennessee. General study points: Larger estimated richness was generally recorded for naive subsets relative to memory subsets.

Remarks on this clone: Its cognate antigen is unknown.

The receptor was derived from a young man in good health. Some clones in this sample may be carry-over from other donors' samples. The specimen sequenced was naive CD8+ T cells from PBMCs.

In DNA form, the CDR3 reads TGTGCCAGCAGCCCGACTAGCGGGAGTAGGAATGAGCAGTTCTTC. This encodes CASSPTSGSRNEQFF. The chain carries TRBV7-9 and TRBJ2-1, with 12 bases matching TRBD2. The ends lost 5 bases at V and 7 bases at J; junction bases unmatched: 6. Germline lookup yields CDR1 SEHNR and CDR2 FQNEAQ (reference sequence). The CDR3 consists of 15 residues.